The 26 T cell receptor beta chains presented below share a single source sample, sequenced in a study of control samples from healthy donors and cancer patients. The assay was immunoSEQ multiplex PCR, and TCRdb's table has in-frame clones only and misses some. The sample includes 150,000 or so clones, around 96% of them seen just once. The sequencing input was blood. The receptors come from a woman between 40 and 50 years old in good health.

The rearrangement links TRBV6-5 to TRBJ2-1; TRBD2 aligns across 10 bases. CDR3 length: 15 amino acids. Per the germline V gene, CDR1 is MNHEY and CDR2 is SVGAGI. V shed 6 bases and J 4 bases; nucleotides not matched to a gene: 6. CDR3 sequence (DNA): TGTGCCAGCAGGAGAGGGACTAGCGCATACAATGAGCAGTTCTTC. This translates into CASRRGTSAYNEQFF.

The V gene is TRBV3-1 (or the pseudogene TRBV3-2), the J gene TRBJ2-7, with D unresolved. The germline V and J ends were trimmed by 4 bases and 4 bases, with 11 bases remaining between them. This CDR3 has 13 amino acids. Germline loops: CDR1 LGHDT, CDR2 YNNKEL (reference sequence). CDR3 in DNA: TGTGCCAGCAGCCTAAGGGTCTCATACGAGCAGTACTTC. This gives the protein CASSLRVSYEQYF.

As DNA, the CDR3 is TGCGCCAGCAGACCGACAGGGACCACTGAAGCTTTCTTT. Protein product: CASRPTGTTEAFF. This sequence joins TRBV5-1 and TRBJ1-1; 7 bases fit TRBD1. The CDR3 contains 13 residues. After removal of 5 bases from V and 4 bases from J, the junction contained 5 bases not matched to a gene. Per the germline V gene, CDR1 is SGHRS and CDR2 is YFSETQ.

CDR3 loop: CASSSGLNYGYTF. The CDR3 DNA reads as TGTGCCAGTAGTTCCGGCCTTAACTATGGCTACACCTTC. The chain uses TRBV19 and TRBJ1-2; D call uncertain. Germline loops: CDR1 LNHDA, CDR2 SQIVND (reference sequence). Trimming shortened V by 5 bases and J by 1 base, and 8 bases separated the two germline ends. This CDR3 region has 13 residues.

The CDR3 DNA is TGTGCCAGCAGCCAAGGATACTATGGCTACACCTTC. Encoded protein: CASSQGYYGYTF. The chain has TRBV3-1 (or the pseudogene TRBV3-2) and TRBJ1-2; no clear D. This CDR3 is 12 amino acids long. The germline V gene encodes CDR1 LGHDT and CDR2 YNNKEL (reference sequence). V was clipped by 1 base and J by 3 bases, with 3 bases between them.

The rearrangement links TRBV16 to TRBJ1-5; tentative D call: TRBD1 (6 bases). The V gene lost 4 bases and the J gene lost 1 base, with 11 bases spanning the gap. The CDR3 covers 15 residues. CDR1 is KGHSY and CDR2 is FQNENV in the germline V gene. The DNA of the CDR3 is TGTGCCAGCAGCCCAACGAGGGGGAGCAATCAGCCCCAGCATTTT. Protein: CASSPTRGSNQPQHF.

The chain recombines TRBV6-2 or TRBV6-3 with TRBJ2-1; 10 nucleotides align to TRBD2. J was trimmed by 8 bases and V by 2 bases; bases with no gene match: 6. The CDR3 runs to 15 residues. Germline V gene sequence: CDR1 MNHEY, CDR2 SVGEGT. The CDR3: CASSYGLAVAHEQFF. In DNA form, the CDR3 reads TGTGCCAGCAGTTACGGACTAGCGGTCGCGCATGAGCAGTTCTTC.

The chain links TRBV18 to TRBJ2-6, with D possibly TRBD1 on 6 matching bases. Trimming took off 5 bases at V and 2 bases at J, with 10 bases between the two ends. Germline values: CDR1 KGHSH, CDR2 LQKENI. The CDR3 runs to 15 residues. The CDR3 region is CASSGGRAGANVLTF. The CDR3 nucleotides are TGTGCCAGCTCAGGGGGCCGGGCTGGGGCCAACGTCCTGACTTTC.

The chain links TRBV27 to TRBJ2-5; either TRBD1 or TRBD2 may supply D (5 bases each). Per germline, CDR1 MNHEY and CDR2 SMNVEV (reference sequence). The CDR3 totals 17 residues. V was pared by 7 bases and J by 1 base, with 22 bases between. The CDR3 DNA follows: TGTGCCAGCACCCCTCGGGGCCCAAGGGGAATCCAAGAGACCCAGTACTTC. It yields the protein CASTPRGPRGIQETQYF.

The rearrangement joins TRBV6-6 to TRBJ2-2; 7 bases fit TRBD1. CDR1 MNHNY and CDR2 SVGAGI come from the germline V gene (reference sequence). There are 15 residues in the CDR3. V lost 4 bases, J lost 6 bases, and 8 bases stayed unmatched. The CDR3 nucleotides read TGTGCCAGCAGTTGGACCGACAGGGCGGCCGGGGAGCTGTTTTTT. As protein: CASSWTDRAAGELFF.

The chain recombines TRBV7-2 with TRBJ2-1; D uncertain. Per germline, CDR1 SGHTA and CDR2 FQGNSA. With 4 bases removed from V and 3 bases from J, the gap between germline ends came to 7 bases. The CDR3 length is 13 residues. CDR3 in DNA: TGTGCCAGCAGCTCAATTAACTACAATGAGCAGTTCTTC. Translated: CASSSINYNEQFF.

The chain is built from TRBV14 and TRBJ1-5, with a weak D call TRBD1 (5 bases). The V end lost 6 bases, the J end lost 0 bases, and 6 bases lay between the germline ends. The CDR3 has 13 residues. The V gene's germline CDR1 is SGHDN and CDR2 FVKESK. CDR3 nucleotides: TGTGCCAGCAGGGACACTAGCAATCAGCCCCAGCATTTT. Translated: CASRDTSNQPQHF.

The DNA for the CDR3 is TGTGCCAGCAGCTTGGACAGTGCGCGGAGGGGCTACACCTTC. It codes for CASSLDSARRGYTF. The V gene is TRBV5-6, the J gene TRBJ1-2; no firm D call. The CDR3 spans 14 residues. Between the trimmed V and J ends, which lost 0 bases and 8 bases, there was a span of 14 bases. Germline CDR1 is SGHDT and CDR2 is YYEEEE.

The chain uses TRBV7-6 and TRBJ2-5; D might be TRBD2 (5 bases). The V and J ends lost 5 bases and 0 bases respectively, with 10 bases between them. The CDR3 runs to 14 residues. Germline CDR1 SGHVS, CDR2 FNYEAQ. For the CDR3, the DNA is TGTGCCAGCAGCCGAGGGTCGTACCAAGAGACCCAGTACTTC. This translates into CASSRGSYQETQYF.

The J gene is TRBJ1-5, the V gene TRBV19; 9 nucleotides line up with TRBD1. Trimming took 4 bases from V and 11 from J; bases not matched to a gene: 6. The germline CDR1 and CDR2 sequences are LNHDA and SQIVND (reference sequence). This CDR3 contains 13 residues. The CDR3 is CASSTDRGESQHF. Written as DNA, the CDR3 is TGTGCCAGTAGTACCGACAGGGGGGAGTCCCAGCATTTT.

The genes are TRBV6-7 and TRBJ1-5, with a tentative D call TRBD1 (5 bases). TRBV6-7 is flagged as an ORF with uncertain function. This CDR3 region has 19 residues. The V and J ends lost 4 bases and 0 bases respectively, with 22 bases between them. The CDR3: CASSSSHTGTEYSNQPQHF. CDR3 coding DNA: TGTGCCAGCAGTTCCAGTCACACCGGGACGGAATATAGCAATCAGCCCCAGCATTTT.

The chain is built from TRBV6-6 and TRBJ1-1; weak D call: TRBD1 (5 bases). Germline-derived CDR1 and CDR2 are MNHNY and SVGAGI (reference sequence). The V gene lost 6 bases and the J gene lost 10 bases, with 18 bases spanning the gap. The CDR3 is 13 amino acids. The CDR3 reads CASRLRGRMRAFF. In DNA form, the CDR3 reads TGTGCCAGCAGACTTCGGGGACGGATGCGAGCTTTCTTT.

J is TRBJ2-3 and V is TRBV5-4, with no clear D. The CDR3 consists of 12 residues. From germline, CDR1 is SGHNT and CDR2 YYREEE (reference sequence). Trimming shortened V by 0 bases and J by 4 bases, and 3 bases separated the two germline ends. CDR3 DNA sequence: TGTGCCAGCAGCTTGGTACCAGATACGCAGTATTTT. Its protein product is CASSLVPDTQYF.

The chain employs TRBV7-8 and TRBJ2-1; D not resolved. V dropped 6 bases and J dropped 5 bases, with 8 bases sitting between them. In germline, CDR1 is SGHVS, CDR2 FQNEAQ. This CDR3 region has 12 residues. The CDR3: CASRQANNEQFF. The CDR3 DNA is TGTGCCAGCAGGCAGGCTAACAATGAGCAGTTCTTC.

The chain couples TRBV20-1 to TRBJ1-1; no clear D. V gave up 3 bases and J gave up 1 base, with 6 bases separating them. The CDR3 is 12 residues long. The V gene's germline CDR1 is DFQATT and CDR2 SNEGSKA (reference sequence). CDR3 sequence: CSASPKNTEAFF. The CDR3 coding sequence is TGCAGTGCTAGTCCTAAGAACACTGAAGCTTTCTTT.

The chain has TRBV29-1 and TRBJ1-4; 7 bases fit TRBD1. J gave up 12 bases and V 5 bases, and 9 bases lay outside the gene matches. Germline lookup yields CDR1 SQVTM and CDR2 ANQGSEA. The CDR3 is made up of 12 amino acids. CDR3 nucleotides: TGCAGCGTTTTACTCCCAGGGGGAGAACTGTTTTTT. Translation gives CSVLLPGGELFF.

The rearrangement uses TRBV19 and TRBJ1-5; unclear D gene. V was trimmed by 11 bases and J by 5 bases, leaving 19 bases between them. CDR1 is LNHDA and CDR2 is SQIVND in the germline V gene (reference sequence). CDR3 length equals 14 residues. The CDR3 coding sequence is TGTGCCGCTGAAGAGACACTGCTTTATCAGCCCCAGCATTTT. Amino acids: CAAEETLLYQPQHF.

The rearrangement uses TRBV5-1 and TRBJ2-1; D not resolved. The CDR3 contains 13 residues. Trimming took 0 bases from V and 5 from J, leaving 6 bases between them. Germline V lookup: CDR1 SGHRS, CDR2 YFSETQ. The CDR3 region has the DNA TGCGCCAGCAGCTTGGAACAGAACAATGAGCAGTTCTTC. This gives the protein CASSLEQNNEQFF.

The chain has TRBV6-2 or TRBV6-3 and TRBJ2-7, with D possibly TRBD1 on 6 matching bases. In germline, CDR1 is MNHEY, CDR2 SVGEGT. Trimming left V 6 bases short and J 1 base short, with 16 bases between. The CDR3 consists of 15 residues. CDR3 in DNA: TGTGCCAGCAGCGCTATCCGGGACACTTCCTACGAGCAGTACTTC. This sequence encodes CASSAIRDTSYEQYF.

V usage is TRBV14 and J usage is TRBJ1-1; TRBD1 might be the D (6 bases). From germline, CDR1 is SGHDN and CDR2 FVKESK. The CDR3 spans 14 residues. V was clipped by 5 bases and J by 4 bases, with 14 bases between them. In DNA form, the CDR3 reads TGTGCCAGCAGCGCGAGAGGGGGGAGCACTGAAGCTTTCTTT. Translating gives CASSARGGSTEAFF.

The V gene is TRBV5-8, the J gene TRBJ1-5; tentative D call: TRBD1 (5 bases). This CDR3 spans 15 amino acids. Trimming shortened V by 2 bases and J by 1 base, and 10 bases separated the two germline ends. CDR1 SGHTS and CDR2 YDEGEE come from the germline V gene. DNA of the CDR3: TGTGCCAGCAGCTTATCTAGGGACAGCAATCAGCCCCAGCATTTT. Encoded protein: CASSLSRDSNQPQHF.